This TCR beta chain came from a study of T cell changes during pregnancy in multiple sclerosis. V was cut by 5 bases and J by 0 bases, with 14 bases left in between. Germline V gene data show CDR1 as LNHDA and CDR2 as SQIVND (reference sequence). The CDR3 is made up of 17 amino acids. Assay: immunoSEQ multiplex PCR; the TCRdb copy retains only in-frame clones and omits some. This sample has approximately 51,000 clones, with approximately 92% found just once. Source: CD4+ T cells from peripheral blood mononuclear cells, taken after pregnancy. This sequence originates from a female donor with multiple sclerosis, enrolled in a pregnancy study. The chain couples TRBV19 to TRBJ2-6; D uncertain. The CDR3 region is CASSPPDGFSGANVLTF. DNA for the CDR3: TGTGCCAGTAGTCCCCCAGACGGGTTCTCTGGGGCCAACGTCCTGACTTTC.